Listed below are T cell receptor beta chains from one sample, sequenced in a study of OX40 agonist ivuxolimab in advanced cancers. The assay was immunoSEQ multiplex PCR, and TCRdb's table has in-frame clones only and misses some. The table records over 40,000 clones, 88% of them present only once. This specimen consisted of CD4+ or CD8+ T cells sorted from blood, obtained in a trial of the OX40 agonist ivuxolimab. The receptors were sampled from an adult with an advanced solid tumor such as melanoma, head and neck, liver or kidney cancer. The CDR3 runs from the conserved cysteine through the conserved F or W. D genes are given only for firm matches. Clone size is shown for a subset of rows, as once, few, many or a class of expanded clone.

cdr3_aa: CASSAGQGVYGYTF
cdr3_nt: TGTGCCAGCAGTGCGGGACAGGGCGTCTATGGCTACACCTTC
v_call: TRBV28
j_call: TRBJ1-2
clone_size: NA
d_call: TRBD1

cdr3_aa: CASSWDRFYEQYF
cdr3_nt: TGTGCCAGCAGCTGGGACAGGTTCTACGAGCAGTACTTC
v_call: TRBV11-2
j_call: TRBJ2-7
clone_size: few
d_call: TRBD1

cdr3_aa: CASSLTDYGYTF
cdr3_nt: TGTGCCAGCAGTTTGACAGACTATGGCTACACCTTC
v_call: TRBV28
j_call: TRBJ1-2
clone_size: NA
d_call: NA

cdr3_aa: CASSPGQFSYEQYF
cdr3_nt: TGTGCCAGTAGTCCGGGACAGTTTTCCTACGAGCAGTACTTC
v_call: TRBV19
j_call: TRBJ2-7
clone_size: once
d_call: TRBD1

cdr3_aa: CANTLASNSYEQYF
cdr3_nt: TGTGCCAATACGCTGGCAAGTAACTCCTACGAGCAGTACTTC
v_call: TRBV2
j_call: TRBJ2-7
clone_size: NA
d_call: NA

cdr3_aa: CAWSLRGLNTEAFF
cdr3_nt: TGTGCCTGGAGCCTACGAGGGTTGAACACTGAAGCTTTCTTT
v_call: TRBV30
j_call: TRBJ1-1
clone_size: few
d_call: NA

cdr3_aa: CASSSGTGNTIYF
cdr3_nt: TGTGCCAGCAGCTCAGGGACTGGAAACACCATATATTTT
v_call: TRBV7-3
j_call: TRBJ1-3
clone_size: NA
d_call: NA

cdr3_aa: CASSVESQGSGAFF
cdr3_nt: TGTGCCAGCAGCGTAGAGTCCCAGGGTTCTGGAGCTTTCTTT
v_call: TRBV9
j_call: TRBJ1-1
clone_size: NA
d_call: NA

cdr3_aa: CASRRQAATEAFF
cdr3_nt: TGTGCCAGCAGAAGACAGGCTGCCACTGAAGCTTTCTTT
v_call: TRBV28
j_call: TRBJ1-1
clone_size: NA
d_call: NA

cdr3_aa: CASSPTGNAGELFF
cdr3_nt: TGTGCCAGCAGCCCGACAGGAAACGCCGGGGAGCTGTTTTTT
v_call: TRBV7-9
j_call: TRBJ2-2
clone_size: NA
d_call: NA

cdr3_aa: CAWSVRGYEQYF
cdr3_nt: TGTGCCTGGAGTGTGCGAGGGTACGAGCAGTACTTC
v_call: TRBV30
j_call: TRBJ2-7
clone_size: NA
d_call: NA

cdr3_aa: CASSLEGPSTEAFF
cdr3_nt: TGCGCCAGCAGCTTGGAGGGGCCAAGCACTGAAGCTTTCTTT
v_call: TRBV5-1
j_call: TRBJ1-1
clone_size: NA
d_call: NA

cdr3_aa: CASSVGSYNEQFF
cdr3_nt: TGTGCCAGCTCGGTCGGCTCCTACAATGAGCAGTTCTTC
v_call: TRBV28
j_call: TRBJ2-1
clone_size: NA
d_call: NA

cdr3_aa: CASSLSVQTTDTQYF
cdr3_nt: TGTGCCAGCAGTTTATCGGTACAGACCACAGATACGCAGTATTTT
v_call: TRBV2
j_call: TRBJ2-3
clone_size: once
d_call: NA

cdr3_aa: CASSESVDTQYF
cdr3_nt: TGTGCCAGCAGTGAATCCGTAGATACGCAGTATTTT
v_call: TRBV25-1
j_call: TRBJ2-3
clone_size: NA
d_call: NA

cdr3_aa: CSVAWEGGEKLFF
cdr3_nt: TGCAGCGTGGCCTGGGAGGGGGGGGAAAAACTGTTTTTT
v_call: TRBV29-1
j_call: TRBJ1-4
clone_size: once
d_call: NA

cdr3_aa: CASSRQGVGEQYF
cdr3_nt: TGTGCCAGCAGTCGACAGGGCGTCGGCGAGCAGTACTTC
v_call: TRBV6-5
j_call: TRBJ2-7
clone_size: NA
d_call: TRBD1